This T cell receptor beta chain is from a study of T cell repertoires in cytomegalovirus infection. Study overall: Both CMV infection and a matching HLA type were indicated by public TCR beta signatures. Overall study findings and caveats: Dominant in the ex vivo response were TCR beta clonotypes restricted by HLA-C and specific for CMV. Cumulative frequency (of public TCR beta family members) identified carriers of CMV plus the relevant HLA.

The V gene lost 7 bases and the J gene lost 1 base, with 14 bases spanning the gap. There are 14 residues in the CDR3. Germline assignment: CDR1 SEHNR and CDR2 FQNEAQ (reference sequence). Regarding this clonotype: As yet, its antigen is unknown.

A single record per CDR3 protein comes from TCRdb applying MiXCR to the reads. The sample includes around 430,000 distinct CDR3 sequences, about two fifths seen only once; the top ten take just under 45%. The source material was cultured PBMCs, sampled from culture after CMV antigen stimulation. The TCR comes from a human donor in good health (CMV status not recorded). Some clones in this sample may be carry-over from other donors' samples. V and J are TRBV7-9 and TRBJ2-7; TRBD1 might be the D (5 bases). CDR3 sequence: CASMPLRESYEQYF. DNA of the CDR3: TGTGCCAGCATGCCGCTCAGGGAATCCTACGAGCAGTACTTC.